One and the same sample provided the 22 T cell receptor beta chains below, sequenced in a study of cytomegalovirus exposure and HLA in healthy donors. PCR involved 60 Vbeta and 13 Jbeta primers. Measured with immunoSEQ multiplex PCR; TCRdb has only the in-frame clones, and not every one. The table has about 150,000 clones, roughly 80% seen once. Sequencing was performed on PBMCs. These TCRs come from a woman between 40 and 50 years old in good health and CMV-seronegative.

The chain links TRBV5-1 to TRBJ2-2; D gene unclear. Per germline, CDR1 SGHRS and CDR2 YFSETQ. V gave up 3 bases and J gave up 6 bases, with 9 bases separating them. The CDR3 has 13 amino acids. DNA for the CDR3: TGCGCCAGCAGCTCCGGTATCGCCGGGGAGCTGTTTTTT. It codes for CASSSGIAGELFF.

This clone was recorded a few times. CDR3 sequence reads: CASTNPRFGNTEAFF. In DNA, the CDR3 is TGTGCCAGCACCAACCCCCGGTTCGGGAACACTGAAGCTTTCTTT. J is TRBJ1-1 and V is TRBV6-5; D unresolved. Trimming removed 7 bases at V and 1 base at J, with 16 bases between. Per the germline V gene, CDR1 is MNHEY and CDR2 is SVGAGI. This CDR3 region has 15 residues.

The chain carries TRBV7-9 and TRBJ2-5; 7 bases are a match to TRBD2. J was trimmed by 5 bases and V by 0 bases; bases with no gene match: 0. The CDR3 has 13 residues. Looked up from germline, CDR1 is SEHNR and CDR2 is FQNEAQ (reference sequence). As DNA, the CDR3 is TGTGCCAGCAGCTTAGCGGGGGGGGAGACCCAGTACTTC. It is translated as CASSLAGGETQYF.

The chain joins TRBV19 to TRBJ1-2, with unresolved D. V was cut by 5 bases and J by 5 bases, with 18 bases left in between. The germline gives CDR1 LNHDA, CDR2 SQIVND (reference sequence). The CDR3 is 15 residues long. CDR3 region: CASSARLAGVYGYTF. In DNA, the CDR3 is TGTGCCAGTAGTGCTCGACTGGCCGGGGTTTATGGCTACACCTTC.

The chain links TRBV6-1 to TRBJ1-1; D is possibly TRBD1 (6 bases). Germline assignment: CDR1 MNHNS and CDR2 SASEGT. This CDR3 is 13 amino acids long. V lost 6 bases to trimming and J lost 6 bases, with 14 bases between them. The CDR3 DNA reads TGTGCCAGCAGATCGACAGGTAATCCTGAAGCTTTCTTT. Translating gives CASRSTGNPEAFF.

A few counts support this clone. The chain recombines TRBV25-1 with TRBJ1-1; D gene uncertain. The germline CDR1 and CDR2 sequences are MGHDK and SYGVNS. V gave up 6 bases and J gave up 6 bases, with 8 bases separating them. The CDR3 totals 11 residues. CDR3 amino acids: CASSPGPEAFF. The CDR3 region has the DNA TGTGCCAGCAGCCCAGGCCCTGAAGCTTTCTTT.

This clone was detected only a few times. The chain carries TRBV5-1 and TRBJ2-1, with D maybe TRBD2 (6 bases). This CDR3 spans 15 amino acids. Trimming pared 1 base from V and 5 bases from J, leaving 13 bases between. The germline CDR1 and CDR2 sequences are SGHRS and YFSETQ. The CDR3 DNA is TGCGCCAGCAGCTTGCGGCGGGGTGAAAACAATGAGCAGTTCTTC. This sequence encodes CASSLRRGENNEQFF.

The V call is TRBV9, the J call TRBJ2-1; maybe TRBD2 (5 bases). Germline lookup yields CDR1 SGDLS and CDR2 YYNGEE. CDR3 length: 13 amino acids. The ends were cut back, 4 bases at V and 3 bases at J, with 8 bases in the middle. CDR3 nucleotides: TGTGCCAGCAGCCCAGGACTCTACAATGAGCAGTTCTTC. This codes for CASSPGLYNEQFF.

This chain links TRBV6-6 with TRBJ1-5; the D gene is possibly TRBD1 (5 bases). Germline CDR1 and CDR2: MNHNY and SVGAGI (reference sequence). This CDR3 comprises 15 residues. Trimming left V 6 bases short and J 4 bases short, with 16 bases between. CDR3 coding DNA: TGTGCCAGCAGCCCGGGGGTTTGGCAGAATCAGCCCCAGCATTTT. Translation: CASSPGVWQNQPQHF.

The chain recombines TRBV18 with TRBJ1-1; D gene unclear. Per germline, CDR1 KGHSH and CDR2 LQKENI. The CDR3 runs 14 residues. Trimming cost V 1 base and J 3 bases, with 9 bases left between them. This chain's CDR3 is CASSPQAGDTEAFF. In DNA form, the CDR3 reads TGTGCCAGCTCACCACAGGCAGGTGACACTGAAGCTTTCTTT.

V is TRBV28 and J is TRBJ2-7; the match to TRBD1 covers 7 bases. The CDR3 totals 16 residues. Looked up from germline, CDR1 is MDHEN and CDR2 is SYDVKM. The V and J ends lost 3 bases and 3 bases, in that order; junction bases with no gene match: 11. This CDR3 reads CASSFIPGQSSYEQYF. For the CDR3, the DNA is TGTGCCAGCAGTTTCATACCGGGACAGTCGAGCTACGAGCAGTACTTC.

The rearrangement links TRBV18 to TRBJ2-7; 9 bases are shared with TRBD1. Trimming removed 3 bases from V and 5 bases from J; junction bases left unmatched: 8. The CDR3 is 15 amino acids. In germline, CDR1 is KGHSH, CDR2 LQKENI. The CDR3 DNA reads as TGTGCCAGCTCACCCTACCGACAGGGGGGGGACGAGCAGTACTTC. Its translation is CASSPYRQGGDEQYF.

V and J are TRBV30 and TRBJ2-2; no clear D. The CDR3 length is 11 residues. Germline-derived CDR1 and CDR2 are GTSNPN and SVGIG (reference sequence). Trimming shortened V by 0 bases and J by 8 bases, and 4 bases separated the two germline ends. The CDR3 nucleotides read TGTGCCTGGAGTGTCGGTGGGGAGCTGTTTTTT. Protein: CAWSVGGELFF.

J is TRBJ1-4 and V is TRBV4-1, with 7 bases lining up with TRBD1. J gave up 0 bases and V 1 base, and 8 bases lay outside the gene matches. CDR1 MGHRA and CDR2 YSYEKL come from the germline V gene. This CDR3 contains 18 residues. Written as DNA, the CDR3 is TGCGCCAGCAGCCAAGGGTGGACAGGCTCGGCAACTAATGAAAAACTGTTTTTT. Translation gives CASSQGWTGSATNEKLFF.

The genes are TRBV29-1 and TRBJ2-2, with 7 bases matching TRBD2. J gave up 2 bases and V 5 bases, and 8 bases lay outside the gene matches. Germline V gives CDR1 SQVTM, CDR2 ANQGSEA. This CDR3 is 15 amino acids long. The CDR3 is CSVTERGANTGELFF. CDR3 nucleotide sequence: TGCAGCGTTACGGAGCGGGGAGCTAACACCGGGGAGCTGTTTTTT.

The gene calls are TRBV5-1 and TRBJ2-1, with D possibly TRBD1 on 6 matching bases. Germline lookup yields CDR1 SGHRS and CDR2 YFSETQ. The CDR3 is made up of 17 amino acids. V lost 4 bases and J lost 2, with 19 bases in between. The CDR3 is CASSLRSTGTTYNEQFF. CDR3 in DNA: TGCGCCAGCAGCCTTAGGTCCACCGGGACAACCTACAATGAGCAGTTCTTC.

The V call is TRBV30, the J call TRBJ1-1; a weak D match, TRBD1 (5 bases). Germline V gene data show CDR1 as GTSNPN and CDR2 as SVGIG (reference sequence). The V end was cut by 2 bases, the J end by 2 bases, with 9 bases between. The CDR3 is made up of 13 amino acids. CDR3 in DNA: TGTGCCTGGAGTCAGGGTCTCAACACTGAAGCTTTCTTT. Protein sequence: CAWSQGLNTEAFF.

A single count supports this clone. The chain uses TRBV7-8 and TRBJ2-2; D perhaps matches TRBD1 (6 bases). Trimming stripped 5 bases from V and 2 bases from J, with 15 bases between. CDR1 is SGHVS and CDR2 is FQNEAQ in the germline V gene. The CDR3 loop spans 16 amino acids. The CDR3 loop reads CASSQLLGANTGELFF. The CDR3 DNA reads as TGTGCCAGCAGCCAGTTACTGGGGGCAAACACCGGGGAGCTGTTTTTT.

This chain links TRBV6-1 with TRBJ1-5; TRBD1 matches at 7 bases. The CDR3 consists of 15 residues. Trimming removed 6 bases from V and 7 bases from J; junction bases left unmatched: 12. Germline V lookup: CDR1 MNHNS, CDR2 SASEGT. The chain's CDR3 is CASSRTGLAGQPQHF. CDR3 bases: TGTGCCAGCAGCAGGACAGGACTGGCTGGCCAGCCCCAGCATTTT.

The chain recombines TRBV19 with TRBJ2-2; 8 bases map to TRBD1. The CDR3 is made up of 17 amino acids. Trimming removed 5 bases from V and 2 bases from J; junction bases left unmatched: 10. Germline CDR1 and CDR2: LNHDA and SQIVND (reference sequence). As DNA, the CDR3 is TGTGCCAGTAGTGGCTCCAGGGGGCGAGGCAACACCGGGGAGCTGTTTTTT. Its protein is CASSGSRGRGNTGELFF. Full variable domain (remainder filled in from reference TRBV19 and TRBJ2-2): DGGITQSPKYLFRKEGQNVTLSCEQNLNHDAMYWYRQDPGQGLRLIYYSQIVNDFQKGDIAEGYSVSREKKESFPLTVTSAQKNPTAFYLCASSGSRGRGNTGELFFGEGSRLTVL.

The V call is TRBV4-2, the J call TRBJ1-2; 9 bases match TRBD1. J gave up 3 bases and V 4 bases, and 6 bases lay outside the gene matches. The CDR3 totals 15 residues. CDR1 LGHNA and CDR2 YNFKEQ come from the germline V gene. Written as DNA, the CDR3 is TGTGCCAGCAGCCGAGGGACAGGGTGGGACTATGGCTACACCTTC. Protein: CASSRGTGWDYGYTF.

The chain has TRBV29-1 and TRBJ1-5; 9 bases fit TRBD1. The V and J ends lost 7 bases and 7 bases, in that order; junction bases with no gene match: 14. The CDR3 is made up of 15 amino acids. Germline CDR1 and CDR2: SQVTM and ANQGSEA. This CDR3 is CSAAQTGGVGQPQHF. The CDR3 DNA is TGCAGCGCTGCCCAGACAGGGGGAGTTGGACAGCCCCAGCATTTT.